Presented here are 8 T cell receptor beta chains from one specimen sequenced in a study of cytomegalovirus exposure and HLA in healthy donors. Both 60 Vbeta primers and 13 Jbeta primers went into the PCR. Generated by immunoSEQ multiplex PCR, the TCRdb table keeps only in-frame clones and is missing some. The sample contains roughly 150,000 clones, around 65% of which appear only once. Sequenced sample: PBMCs. These receptors originate from a woman in her 30s in good health and CMV-seropositive.

This clone occurred once. The chain couples TRBV13 to TRBJ2-7; TRBD1 agrees at 10 bases. Germline V gene data show CDR1 as PRHDT and CDR2 as FYEKMQ (reference sequence). This CDR3 spans 15 amino acids. The J segment lost 6 bases and the V segment lost 5 bases, leaving 10 bases of the junction unmatched. As DNA, the CDR3 is TGTGCCAGCAGCGACGCCCGGGACAGGGGAGGCGAGCAGTACTTC. Encoded protein: CASSDARDRGGEQYF.

The chain is built from TRBV5-1 and TRBJ1-4; unclear D gene. V dropped 4 bases and J dropped 5 bases, with 12 bases sitting between them. The germline V gene has CDR1 SGHRS and CDR2 YFSETQ. CDR3 size: 14 residues. Written as DNA, the CDR3 is TGCGCCAGCAGCGCGGCCCTAAAAAATGAAAAACTGTTTTTT. It is translated as CASSAALKNEKLFF.

The chain joins TRBV5-1 to TRBJ1-3; no definite D call. V shed 0 bases and J shed 4 bases, with 14 bases lying between them. CDR3 size: 16 residues. Germline CDR1 and CDR2: SGHRS and YFSETQ. In DNA form, the CDR3 reads TGCGCCAGCAGCTTGGTAGGCGGGCGATACGGAAACACCATATATTTT. As protein: CASSLVGGRYGNTIYF.

The gene calls are TRBV7-6 and TRBJ2-1, with 8 bases aligning to TRBD2. The germline CDR1 and CDR2 sequences are SGHVS and FNYEAQ. Unmatched junction bases numbered 5, after V lost 2 bases and J lost 5 bases. This CDR3 has 15 residues. CDR3 amino acids: CASSLIATSDNEQFF. CDR3 in DNA: TGTGCCAGCAGCTTAATAGCGACTAGCGACAATGAGCAGTTCTTC.

The rearrangement links TRBV2 to TRBJ1-2; D uncertain. The length of the CDR3 is 13 residues. Per germline, CDR1 SNHLY and CDR2 FYNNEI. Trimming removed 3 bases at V and 4 bases at J, with 9 bases between. CDR3 sequence (DNA): TGTGCCAGCAGTGAGCACGGGATCTATGGCTACACCTTC. Its translation: CASSEHGIYGYTF.

This rearrangement joins TRBV5-1 to TRBJ2-3; tentatively, D is TRBD1 (7 bases). The germline V and J ends were trimmed by 5 bases and 5 bases, with 12 bases remaining between them. The CDR3 runs 13 residues. From germline, CDR1 is SGHRS and CDR2 YFSETQ. CDR3 amino acids: CASSQGGLDTQYF. Here the CDR3 DNA reads TGCGCCAGCAGTCAGGGGGGATTAGATACGCAGTATTTT.

The rearrangement uses TRBV7-8 and TRBJ1-1; 7 nucleotides line up with TRBD1. Germline CDR1 and CDR2: SGHVS and FQNEAQ. The CDR3 loop spans 15 amino acids. V was clipped by 1 base and J by 4 bases; unmatched bases: 6. The CDR3: CASSLGDSGGTEAFF. The DNA for the CDR3 is TGTGCCAGCAGCTTAGGGGACAGCGGAGGCACTGAAGCTTTCTTT.

This clone turned up a few times. The chain has TRBV7-6 and TRBJ1-3; D is unresolved. Trimming removed 5 bases from V and 4 bases from J, with 18 bases in between. Germline V gene data show CDR1 as SGHVS and CDR2 as FNYEAQ. The CDR3 is 16 amino acids. The CDR3 protein is CASSPQTLSEGNTIYF. The CDR3 nucleotides are TGTGCCAGCAGCCCCCAAACCTTGTCGGAGGGAAACACCATATATTTT.